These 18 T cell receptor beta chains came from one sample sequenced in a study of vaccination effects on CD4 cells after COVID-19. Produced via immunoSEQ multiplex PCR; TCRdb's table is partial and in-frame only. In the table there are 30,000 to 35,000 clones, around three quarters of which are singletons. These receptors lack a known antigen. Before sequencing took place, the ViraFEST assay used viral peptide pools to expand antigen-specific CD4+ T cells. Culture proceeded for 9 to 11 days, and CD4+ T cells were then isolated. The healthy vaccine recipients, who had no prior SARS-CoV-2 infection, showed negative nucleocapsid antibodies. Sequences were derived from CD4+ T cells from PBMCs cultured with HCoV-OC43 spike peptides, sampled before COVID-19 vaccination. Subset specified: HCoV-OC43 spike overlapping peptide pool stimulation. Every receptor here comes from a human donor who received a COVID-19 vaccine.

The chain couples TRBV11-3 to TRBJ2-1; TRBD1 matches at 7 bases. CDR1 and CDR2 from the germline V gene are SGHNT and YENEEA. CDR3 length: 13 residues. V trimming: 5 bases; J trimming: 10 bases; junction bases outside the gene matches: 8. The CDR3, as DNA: TGTGCCAGCAGCCCAAGGACAGGCCTCGAGCAGTTCTTC. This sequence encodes CASSPRTGLEQFF.

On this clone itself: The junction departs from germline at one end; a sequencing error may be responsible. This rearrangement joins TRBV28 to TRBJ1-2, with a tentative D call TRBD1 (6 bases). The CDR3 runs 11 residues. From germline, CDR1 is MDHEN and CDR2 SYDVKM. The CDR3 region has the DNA TGTGCCAGCAGTTTTCGGGGGCCAGTGAAATTC. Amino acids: CASSFRGPVKF.

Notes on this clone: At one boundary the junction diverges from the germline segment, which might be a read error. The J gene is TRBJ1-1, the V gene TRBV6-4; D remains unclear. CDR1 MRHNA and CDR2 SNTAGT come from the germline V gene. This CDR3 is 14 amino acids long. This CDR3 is CASSATPTDPEAWF. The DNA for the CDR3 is TGTGCCAGCAGTGCGACCCCTACGGACCCCGAAGCTTGGTTT.

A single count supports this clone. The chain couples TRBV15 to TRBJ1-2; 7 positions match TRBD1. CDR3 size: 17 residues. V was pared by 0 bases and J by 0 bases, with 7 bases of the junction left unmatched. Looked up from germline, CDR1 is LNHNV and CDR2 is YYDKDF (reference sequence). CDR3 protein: CATSRDGDSLTNYGYTF. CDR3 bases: TGTGCCACCAGCAGAGATGGGGACAGTCTTACTAACTATGGCTACACCTTC.

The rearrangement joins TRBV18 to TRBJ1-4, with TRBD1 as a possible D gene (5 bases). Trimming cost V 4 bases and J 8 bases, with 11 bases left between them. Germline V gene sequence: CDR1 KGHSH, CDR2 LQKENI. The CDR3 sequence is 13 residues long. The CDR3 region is CASSREAGEKLFF. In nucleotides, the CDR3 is TGTGCCAGCTCACGGGAGGCAGGGGAAAAACTGTTTTTT.

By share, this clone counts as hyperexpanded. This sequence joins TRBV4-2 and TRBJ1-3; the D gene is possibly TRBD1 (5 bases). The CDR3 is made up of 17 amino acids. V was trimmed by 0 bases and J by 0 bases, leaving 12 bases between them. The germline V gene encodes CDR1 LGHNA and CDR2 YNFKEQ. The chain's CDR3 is CASSQDARGGSGNTIYF. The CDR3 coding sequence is TGTGCCAGCAGCCAAGATGCTCGGGGCGGCTCTGGAAACACCATATATTTT.

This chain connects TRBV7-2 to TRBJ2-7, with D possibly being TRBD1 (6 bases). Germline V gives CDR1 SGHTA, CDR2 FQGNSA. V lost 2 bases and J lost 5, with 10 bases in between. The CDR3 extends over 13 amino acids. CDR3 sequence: CASSLFSGDEQYF. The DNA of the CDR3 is TGTGCCAGCAGCTTATTCTCAGGGGACGAGCAGTACTTC.

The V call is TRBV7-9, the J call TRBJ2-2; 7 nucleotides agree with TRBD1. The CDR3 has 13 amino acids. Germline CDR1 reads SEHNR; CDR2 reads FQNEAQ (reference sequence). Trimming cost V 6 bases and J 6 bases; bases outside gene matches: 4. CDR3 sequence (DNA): TGTGCCAGCAGACCACAGGGGTCCGGGGAGCTGTTTTTT. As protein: CASRPQGSGELFF.

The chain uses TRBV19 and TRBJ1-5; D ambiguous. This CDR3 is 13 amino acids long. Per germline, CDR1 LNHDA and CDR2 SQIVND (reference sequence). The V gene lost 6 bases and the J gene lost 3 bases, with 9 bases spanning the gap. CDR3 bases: TGTGCCAGTAGGGACCGGACCAATCAGCCCCAGCATTTT. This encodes CASRDRTNQPQHF. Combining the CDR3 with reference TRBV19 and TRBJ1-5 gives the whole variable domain DGGITQSPKYLFRKEGQNVTLSCEQNLNHDAMYWYRQDPGQGLRLIYYSQIVNDFQKGDIAEGYSVSREKKESFPLTVTSAQKNPTAFYLCASRDRTNQPQHFGDGTRLSIL.

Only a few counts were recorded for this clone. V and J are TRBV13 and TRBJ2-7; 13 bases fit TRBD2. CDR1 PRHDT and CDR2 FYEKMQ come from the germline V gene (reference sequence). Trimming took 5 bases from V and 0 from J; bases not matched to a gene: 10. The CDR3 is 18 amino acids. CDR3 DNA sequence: TGTGCCAGCAGCCCGATTTCGACTAGCGGGAGGACCTCCTACGAGCAGTACTTC. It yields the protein CASSPISTSGRTSYEQYF.

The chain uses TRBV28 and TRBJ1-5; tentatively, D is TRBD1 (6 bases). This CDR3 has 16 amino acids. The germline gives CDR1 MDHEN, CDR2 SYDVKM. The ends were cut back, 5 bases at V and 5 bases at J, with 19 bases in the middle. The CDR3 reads CASSNHRARSHQPQHF. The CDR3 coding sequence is TGTGCCAGCAGTAATCACAGGGCGCGTAGTCATCAGCCCCAGCATTTT.

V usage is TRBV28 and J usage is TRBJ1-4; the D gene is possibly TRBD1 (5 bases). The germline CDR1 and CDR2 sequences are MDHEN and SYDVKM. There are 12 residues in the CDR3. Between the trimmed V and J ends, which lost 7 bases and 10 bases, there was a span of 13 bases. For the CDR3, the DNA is TGTGCCAGCACCGTAAAGGGGAGAAAACTGTTTTTT. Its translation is CASTVKGRKLFF.

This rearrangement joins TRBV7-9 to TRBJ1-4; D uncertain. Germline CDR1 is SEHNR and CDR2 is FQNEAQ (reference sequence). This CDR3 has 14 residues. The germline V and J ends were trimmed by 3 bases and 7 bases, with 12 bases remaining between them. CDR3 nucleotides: TGTGCCAGCAGCTTCGGAGGAGGATTTGAAAAACTGTTTTTT. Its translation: CASSFGGGFEKLFF.

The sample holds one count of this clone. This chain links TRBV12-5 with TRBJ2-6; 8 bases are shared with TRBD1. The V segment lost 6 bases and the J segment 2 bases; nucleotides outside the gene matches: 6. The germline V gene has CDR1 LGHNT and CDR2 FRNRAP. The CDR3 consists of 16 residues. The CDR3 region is CASGKTRGPGANVLTF. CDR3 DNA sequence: TGTGCTAGTGGCAAAACCAGGGGGCCTGGGGCCAACGTCCTGACTTTC.

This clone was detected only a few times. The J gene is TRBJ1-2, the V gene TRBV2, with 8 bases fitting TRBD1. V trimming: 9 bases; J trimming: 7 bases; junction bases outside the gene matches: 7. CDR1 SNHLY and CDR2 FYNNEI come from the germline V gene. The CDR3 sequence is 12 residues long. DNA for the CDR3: TGTGCCAGGACAGGGGAGGCTGCTGGCTACACCTTC. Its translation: CARTGEAAGYTF.

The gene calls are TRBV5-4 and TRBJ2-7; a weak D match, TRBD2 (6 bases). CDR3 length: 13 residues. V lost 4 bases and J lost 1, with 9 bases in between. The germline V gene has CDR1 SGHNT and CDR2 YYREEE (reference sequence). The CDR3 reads CASSPGGSYEQYF. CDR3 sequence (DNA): TGTGCCAGCAGCCCCGGGGGATCCTACGAGCAGTACTTC.

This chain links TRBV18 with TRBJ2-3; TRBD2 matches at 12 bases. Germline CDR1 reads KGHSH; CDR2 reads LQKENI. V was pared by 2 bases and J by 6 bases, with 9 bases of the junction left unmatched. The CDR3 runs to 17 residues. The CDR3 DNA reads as TGTGCCAGCTCACCAGAAGGACTAGCGGGGAGTTGGGATACGCAGTATTTT. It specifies CASSPEGLAGSWDTQYF. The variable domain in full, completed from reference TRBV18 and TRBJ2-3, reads NAGVMQNPRHLVRRRGQEARLRCSPMKGHSHVYWYRQLPEEGLKFMVYLQKENIIDESGMPKERFSAEFPKEGPSILRIQQVVRGDSAAYFCASSPEGLAGSWDTQYFGPGTRLTVL.

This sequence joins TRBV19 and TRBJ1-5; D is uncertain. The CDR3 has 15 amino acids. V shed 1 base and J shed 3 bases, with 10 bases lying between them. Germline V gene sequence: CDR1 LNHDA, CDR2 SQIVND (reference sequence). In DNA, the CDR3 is TGTGCCAGTAGTATAGTTGGCAGGAACAATCAGCCCCAGCATTTT. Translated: CASSIVGRNNQPQHF.